Below are 13 T cell receptor beta chains sequenced from a single sample in a study of siplizumab effects on memory and regulatory T cells. Generated by immunoSEQ multiplex PCR, the TCRdb table keeps only in-frame clones and is missing some. This table holds about 100,000 clones, approximately 94% found once. Sequencing was performed on Tregs sorted from blood. These receptor sequences come from a human donor in good health.

V and J are TRBV30 and TRBJ2-7; TRBD2 matches 7 bases. J gave up 1 base and V 2 bases, and 5 bases lay outside the gene matches. The CDR3 spans 14 residues. The germline CDR1 and CDR2 sequences are GTSNPN and SVGIG (reference sequence). CDR3: CAWSLGGVSYEQYF. For the CDR3, the DNA is TGTGCCTGGAGTTTGGGAGGGGTATCCTACGAGCAGTACTTC.

The rearrangement links TRBV5-8 to TRBJ1-5, with D hard to call. This CDR3 is built from 13 residues. V was pared by 0 bases and J by 7 bases, with 8 bases between. The germline gives CDR1 SGHTS, CDR2 YDEGEE. The CDR3 spells CASSLDLGQPQHF. The DNA of the CDR3 is TGTGCCAGCAGCTTGGACTTGGGACAGCCCCAGCATTTT.

The chain recombines TRBV28 with TRBJ1-2; D may be TRBD1 (6 bases). In germline, CDR1 is MDHEN, CDR2 SYDVKM. V lost 4 bases, J lost 8 bases, and 20 bases lay in between. The CDR3 consists of 15 residues. CDR3 sequence reads: CASSSMITGAQGYTF. The CDR3 DNA follows: TGTGCCAGCAGTTCCATGATAACGGGGGCGCAAGGCTACACCTTC.

This chain uses TRBV7-2 with TRBJ2-7; TRBD2 is a possible D gene (5 bases). In germline, CDR1 is SGHTA, CDR2 FQGNSA. CDR3 length equals 15 residues. The V end lost 5 bases, the J end lost 6 bases, and 20 bases lay between the germline ends. The CDR3 bases are TGTGCCAGCAGCCCTAGAATGAGGGCAGCTCCCGAGCAGTACTTC. Translation: CASSPRMRAAPEQYF.

This clone occurred once. The V call is TRBV28, the J call TRBJ1-2; 8 bases align to TRBD1. The ends lost 6 bases at V and 2 bases at J; junction bases unmatched: 11. Germline V gene sequence: CDR1 MDHEN, CDR2 SYDVKM. The CDR3 is made up of 16 amino acids. The CDR3 DNA is TGTGCCAGCAGGGAAATTCGGACAGGGCGGAACTATGGCTACACCTTC. Protein sequence: CASREIRTGRNYGYTF.

The V gene is TRBV5-8, the J gene TRBJ2-4, with D possibly matching TRBD1 (6 bases). Germline-derived CDR1 and CDR2 are SGHTS and YDEGEE. The V end was cut by 4 bases, the J end by 5 bases, with 10 bases between. The CDR3 length is 13 residues. CDR3 coding DNA: TGTGCCAGCAGCCTGGACAGACAAAACATTCAGTACTTC. Protein sequence: CASSLDRQNIQYF.

The V and J genes are TRBV30 and TRBJ2-1; D is perhaps TRBD2 (6 bases). Germline-derived CDR1 and CDR2 are GTSNPN and SVGIG (reference sequence). V dropped 0 bases and J dropped 4 bases, with 16 bases sitting between them. CDR3 size: 16 residues. The CDR3 DNA sequence: TGTGCCTGGAGTGTACGGTATGGGGGACTTTACAATGAGCAGTTCTTC. Protein product: CAWSVRYGGLYNEQFF.

The table lists this clone with a few counts. This chain joins TRBV29-1 and TRBJ2-3, with D possibly TRBD2 on 5 matching bases. The germline V gene has CDR1 SQVTM and CDR2 ANQGSEA. This CDR3 comprises 15 residues. The V and J ends lost 4 bases and 1 base respectively, with 15 bases between them. CDR3 in amino acids: CSVVGGQEGTDTQYF. In nucleotides, the CDR3 is TGCAGCGTTGTTGGAGGTCAAGAGGGCACAGATACGCAGTATTTT.

This chain uses TRBV5-1 with TRBJ2-7; no clear D gene. This CDR3 spans 16 amino acids. Trimming took off 1 base at V and 3 bases at J, with 17 bases between the two ends. Germline CDR1 reads SGHRS; CDR2 reads YFSETQ. CDR3 amino acids: CASSLSGRIAGYEQYF. CDR3 coding DNA: TGCGCCAGCAGCTTGTCCGGTCGGATTGCTGGCTACGAGCAGTACTTC.

Only one count was recorded for this clone. The gene calls are TRBV7-6 and TRBJ2-3; no definite D call. CDR1 and CDR2 (germline): SGHVS, FNYEAQ. The V end was cut by 0 bases, the J end by 2 bases, with 6 bases between. CDR3 length: 14 amino acids. The CDR3 coding sequence is TGTGCCAGCAGCTTAGCCCTTAACACAGATACGCAGTATTTT. As protein: CASSLALNTDTQYF.

V is TRBV11-3 and J is TRBJ2-1; 8 positions match TRBD2. With 4 bases clipped from V and 6 bases from J, the junction kept 2 bases outside the gene matches. This CDR3 comprises 13 residues. Germline CDR1 is SGHNT and CDR2 is YENEEA. The CDR3 loop is CASSSGTSNEQFF. The CDR3 DNA sequence: TGTGCCAGCAGCTCCGGGACTAGCAATGAGCAGTTCTTC.

J is TRBJ2-2 and V is TRBV18, with TRBD1 matching 10 bases. V gave up 6 bases and J gave up 6 bases; unmatched junction bases: 10. This CDR3 is 16 amino acids long. Germline V CDR1 and CDR2: KGHSH, LQKENI. CDR3 sequence: CASSLTTGTGAGELFF. The CDR3 DNA reads TGTGCCAGCTCGCTCACTACCGGGACAGGGGCCGGGGAGCTGTTTTTT.

The CDR3: CAWRGIVNSPLHF. The DNA of the CDR3 is TGTGCCTGGAGGGGGATTGTAAATTCACCCCTCCACTTT. The chain has TRBV30 and TRBJ1-6, with no clear D. Looked up from germline, CDR1 is GTSNPN and CDR2 is SVGIG (reference sequence). The CDR3 loop spans 13 amino acids. Trimming took 3 bases from V and 7 from J, leaving 10 bases between them.